These 10 T cell receptor beta chains originate from one sample sequenced in a study of T cell clusters in autoimmune cytopenias. TRB amplification used around 0.25 ug of peripheral blood genomic DNA. TRB was amplified by touch-down multiplex PCR, primer pools A and B combined. For each CDR3 protein, TCRdb gives one entry from its re-call of the multiplex PCR reads, without DNA. This sample's table has about 4,500 distinct CDR3 sequences. The data were also submitted as part of a second study, on T cell repertoires in aging, cancer and after chemotherapy.

Sequenced input: peripheral blood. All receptors come from a human donor in good health.

The chain carries TRBV10-3 and TRBJ1-4; TCRdb proposes TRBD1, but this gene call is untestable without DNA. The CDR3 spans 14 residues. CDR1 is ENHRY and CDR2 is SYGVKD in the germline V gene. Here the CDR3 reads CAISQGGGNEKLFF.

The chain carries TRBV6-2 or TRBV6-3 and TRBJ2-3. CDR3 length equals 18 residues. CDR1 is MNHEY and CDR2 is SVGEGT in the germline V gene. CDR3: CASSDSIKLTTSTDTQYF.

The rearrangement uses TRBV6-2 or TRBV6-3 and TRBJ2-6. This CDR3 contains 11 residues. Germline V gene data show CDR1 as MNHEY and CDR2 as SVGEGT. CDR3 region: CASSGANVLTF.

The chain combines TRBV29-1 with TRBJ1-2; there is no DNA to check the TCRdb D call of TRBD1. Germline V gene sequence: CDR1 SQVTM, CDR2 ANQGSEA. The CDR3 loop spans 12 amino acids. The CDR3: CSVELGDYGYTF.

The rearrangement uses TRBV27 and TRBJ2-5; as DNA is missing, the TRBD1 call by TCRdb cannot be tested. This CDR3 has 13 residues. Germline V CDR1 and CDR2: MNHEY, SMNVEV (reference sequence). This chain's CDR3 is CASSPTIGGTQYF.

The chain recombines TRBV5-1 with TRBJ2-3; without DNA, the TCRdb call of TRBD1 cannot be checked. The CDR3 loop spans 13 amino acids. CDR1 and CDR2 from the germline V gene are SGHRS and YFSETQ. The CDR3 sequence: CASSLQGADTQYF. The whole variable domain, remainder taken from reference TRBV5-1 and TRBJ2-3, is KAGVTQTPRYLIKTRGQQVTLSCSPISGHRSVSWYQQTPGQGLQFLFEYFSETQRNKGNFPGRFSGRQFSNSRSEMNVSTLELGDSALYLCASSLQGADTQYFGPGTRLTVL.

The CDR3 sequence is CASSRQGWDGYTF. The chain uses TRBV11-2 and TRBJ1-2; the TRBD1 assignment by TCRdb is unverifiable without DNA. The CDR3 runs to 13 residues. In germline, CDR1 is SGHAT, CDR2 FQNNGV.

The V call is TRBV13, the J call TRBJ2-2. The germline CDR1 and CDR2 sequences are PRHDT and FYEKMQ (reference sequence). The CDR3 is made up of 15 amino acids. The CDR3 reads CASSKSAKFTGELFF.

This chain connects TRBV11-2 to TRBJ2-5; TCRdb's D call, TRBD2, is unchecked because there is no DNA. The V gene's germline CDR1 is SGHAT and CDR2 FQNNGV. This CDR3 is 14 amino acids long. The CDR3: CASSPGTFLETQYF. The variable domain in full, completed from reference TRBV11-2 and TRBJ2-5, reads EAGVAQSPRYKIIEKRQSVAFWCNPISGHATLYWYQQILGQGPKLLIQFQNNGVVDDSQLPKDRFSAERLKGVDSTLKIQPAKLEDSAVYLCASSPGTFLETQYFGPGTRLLVL.

The genes are TRBV12-3 or TRBV12-4 and TRBJ1-1. The CDR3 runs to 14 residues. The CDR3 is CASSPAARSTEAFF.